This TCR beta chain was profiled in a study of T cell responses to AZD1222 COVID-19 vaccine. Study-wide results and limits: Baseline seropositives among AZD1222 recipients totaled only six or seven.

The table lists this clone with a count of one. What it binds is unknown. Profiling relied on immunoSEQ multiplex PCR, and the TCRdb table lists in-frame clones only, not all of them. The table records some 200,000 clones, roughly 94% of them present only once. Trimming removed 6 bases from V and 6 bases from J, with 16 bases in between. The CDR3 is made up of 14 amino acids. The germline CDR1 and CDR2 sequences are LNHNV and YYDKDF (reference sequence). This receptor was obtained from an adult who received the MenACWY meningococcal vaccine as a control. The sequenced sample was peripheral blood, obtained 28 days after the second dose of the MenACWY control vaccine. The rearrangement links TRBV15 to TRBJ2-3; a weak D match, TRBD2 (5 bases). Here the CDR3 DNA reads TGTGCCACCAGGGCAGGAGGTTGGTCGGATACGCAGTATTTT. Protein: CATRAGGWSDTQYF.